This T cell receptor (beta chain) appears in the sequencing data of a study of human T cells and chemical hapten exposure. Study summary: Patch tests put 0.01% DPC on the upper back, and the results were checked at 6 days. Slight volume differences across pooled libraries mainly accounted for varying per-sample TCR yields.

Regarding time point: patch test 1, 2 weeks after DPC sensitization. Indicated treatment: therapeutic diphenylcyclopropenone sensitization with weekly scalp DPC. This clonotype has at least ten counts. Source study methods: Samples held a median of around 92,000 TCRs, range roughly 23,224–750,000. One entry per CDR3 protein results from TCRdb running MiXCR on the RACE reads. The V and J calls shown here were made by TCRdb, not taken from the authors' results. The table lists approximately 350,000 distinct CDR3 sequences, roughly 6.9% of them singletons. The CDR3 is made up of 14 amino acids. Germline values: CDR1 MDHEN, CDR2 SYDVKM. V was pared by 5 bases and J by 4 bases, with 14 bases between.

Sequencing used whole blood, obtained in connection with sensitization to the hapten diphenylcyclopropenone (DPC). The chain joins TRBV28 to TRBJ1-2, with D unclear. This TCR was recovered from a young woman with alopecia areata. Some clones in this sample may be carry-over from other donors' samples. CDR3 in amino acids: CASSTPVAAYGYTF. DNA for the CDR3: TGTGCCAGCAGTACCCCCGTGGCAGCCTATGGCTACACCTTC.